Listed here are 20 T cell receptor beta chains from one sample, sequenced in a study of T cell responses to AZD1222 COVID-19 vaccine. Data came from immunoSEQ multiplex PCR; TCRdb stores just in-frame clones and leaves some out. Here the sample spans some 56,000 clones, roughly nine tenths being singletons. The source material was peripheral blood, sampled 28 days after the second AZD1222 dose. Source of these receptors: an adult who received the AZD1222 COVID-19 vaccine.

The chain has TRBV5-5 and TRBJ1-3, with TRBD1 as a possible D gene (6 bases). CDR1 is SGHKS, CDR2 YYEKEE, per germline (reference sequence). The CDR3 contains 15 residues. Between the trimmed V and J ends, which lost 0 bases and 1 base, there was a span of 8 bases. In nucleotides, the CDR3 is TGTGCCAGCAGCTTGGAGCAGGGGTCTGGAAACACCATATATTTT. This codes for CASSLEQGSGNTIYF.

V is TRBV19 and J is TRBJ2-6; D perhaps matches TRBD1 (6 bases). CDR1 and CDR2 from the germline V gene are LNHDA and SQIVND (reference sequence). V shed 7 bases and J shed 0 bases, with 19 bases lying between them. The CDR3 length is 18 residues. This CDR3 reads CASNYPGHQSSGANVLTF. As DNA, the CDR3 is TGTGCCAGTAATTACCCGGGACACCAAAGCTCTGGGGCCAACGTCCTGACTTTC. The complete variable domain, with remaining parts taken from reference TRBV19 and TRBJ2-6, reads DGGITQSPKYLFRKEGQNVTLSCEQNLNHDAMYWYRQDPGQGLRLIYYSQIVNDFQKGDIAEGYSVSREKKESFPLTVTSAQKNPTAFYLCASNYPGHQSSGANVLTFGAGSRLTVL.

A single count supports this clone. The gene calls are TRBV11-2 and TRBJ2-2, with a weak D call TRBD1 (5 bases). The CDR3 spans 17 residues. Trimming shortened V by 0 bases and J by 2 bases, and 13 bases separated the two germline ends. Germline values: CDR1 SGHAT, CDR2 FQNNGV. CDR3 loop: CASSLDSGRTNTGELFF. CDR3 nucleotides: TGTGCCAGCAGCTTAGATTCCGGCAGGACAAACACCGGGGAGCTGTTTTTT.

The chain recombines TRBV19 with TRBJ1-3; 8 nucleotides align to TRBD1. From germline, CDR1 is LNHDA and CDR2 SQIVND (reference sequence). The V and J ends lost 3 bases and 2 bases, in that order; junction bases with no gene match: 6. CDR3 length: 16 amino acids. The CDR3 reads CASSMLQGAAGNTIYF. In nucleotides, the CDR3 is TGTGCCAGTAGTATGTTGCAGGGGGCGGCTGGAAACACCATATATTTT.

In this sample, this clone turned up a few times. The chain combines TRBV5-1 with TRBJ1-1, with no clear D. With 4 bases removed from V and 7 bases from J, the gap between germline ends came to 20 bases. CDR1 is SGHRS, CDR2 YFSETQ, per germline. The CDR3 consists of 15 residues. CDR3 amino acids: CASSPSPPVKGEAFF. DNA for the CDR3: TGCGCCAGCAGCCCCAGCCCACCAGTGAAGGGTGAAGCTTTCTTT.

The chain is built from TRBV5-5 and TRBJ1-1; D is ambiguous. The length of the CDR3 is 16 residues. Looked up from germline, CDR1 is SGHKS and CDR2 is YYEKEE (reference sequence). Trimming shortened V by 2 bases and J by 0 bases, and 14 bases separated the two germline ends. The DNA for the CDR3 is TGTGCCAGCAGCTTCGCCGGGTCCTTAATGAACACTGAAGCTTTCTTT. It encodes CASSFAGSLMNTEAFF.

This chain joins TRBV18 and TRBJ1-1, with D tentatively TRBD1 (6 bases). The CDR3 runs to 14 residues. Germline CDR1 reads KGHSH; CDR2 reads LQKENI. The V gene lost 1 base and the J gene lost 4 bases, with 10 bases spanning the gap. The DNA for the CDR3 is TGTGCCAGCTCACCACTTCAGGGGAGCACTGAAGCTTTCTTT. Protein sequence: CASSPLQGSTEAFF.

The chain employs TRBV19 and TRBJ2-4; TRBD1 matches at 7 bases. V gave up 2 bases and J gave up 0 bases; unmatched junction bases: 7. CDR1 LNHDA and CDR2 SQIVND come from the germline V gene (reference sequence). The CDR3 covers 17 residues. CDR3: CASSISGGNLAKNIQYF. The CDR3 coding sequence is TGTGCCAGTAGTATATCAGGGGGAAACTTAGCCAAAAACATTCAGTACTTC.

The chain has TRBV30 and TRBJ1-5, with D possibly matching TRBD1 (5 bases). Germline CDR1 GTSNPN, CDR2 SVGIG (reference sequence). V lost 0 bases and J lost 2, with 11 bases in between. The CDR3 contains 15 residues. CDR3 sequence: CAWSVSSQGNQPQHF. CDR3 DNA: TGTGCCTGGAGTGTCTCCTCACAGGGCAATCAGCCCCAGCATTTT.

The chain is built from TRBV5-4 and TRBJ2-7; maybe TRBD2 (7 bases). Germline V lookup: CDR1 SGHNT, CDR2 YYREEE (reference sequence). Between the trimmed V and J ends, which lost 4 bases and 12 bases, there was a span of 32 bases. The CDR3 length is 17 residues. CDR3: CASSPGGGRGALGVMYF. The CDR3 DNA reads as TGTGCCAGCAGCCCTGGGGGGGGCCGGGGGGCGCTCGGCGTGATGTACTTC.

V usage is TRBV27 and J usage is TRBJ2-3; 7 bases are shared with TRBD1. V was clipped by 3 bases and J by 0 bases; unmatched bases: 9. This CDR3 is 17 amino acids long. Germline V gene sequence: CDR1 MNHEY, CDR2 SMNVEV (reference sequence). The CDR3 sequence is CASSLWTGALSTDTQYF. The CDR3 nucleotides are TGTGCCAGCAGTTTGTGGACAGGCGCCCTTAGCACAGATACGCAGTATTTT.

The gene calls are TRBV28 and TRBJ2-3; D may be TRBD2 (5 bases). Germline V CDR1 and CDR2: MDHEN, SYDVKM. This CDR3 spans 16 amino acids. The ends were cut back, 3 bases at V and 1 base at J, with 14 bases in the middle. CDR3 sequence reads: CASSFRGRGGTDTQYF. The CDR3 nucleotides are TGTGCCAGCAGTTTCCGTGGCCGGGGTGGCACAGATACGCAGTATTTT.

The V gene is TRBV2, the J gene TRBJ2-7, with 7 bases identical to TRBD1. Germline CDR1 and CDR2: SNHLY and FYNNEI. The CDR3 runs 12 residues. The junction had 9 bases not matched to a gene; V was cut back by 9 bases and J by 7 bases. The CDR3 DNA sequence: TGTGCCAGGAAAGGTGCAGGGGGAGAGCAGTACTTC. Encoded protein: CARKGAGGEQYF. The full variable domain, with the rest looked up from reference TRBV2 and TRBJ2-7, is EPEVTQTPSHQVTQMGQEVILRCVPISNHLYFYWYRQILGQKVEFLVSFYNNEISEKSEIFDDQFSVERPDGSNFTLKIRSTKLEDSAMYFCARKGAGGEQYFGPGTRLTVT.

The chain employs TRBV9 and TRBJ2-1; TRBD2 matches 8 bases. Unmatched junction bases numbered 3, after V lost 4 bases and J lost 3 bases. Germline V gene data show CDR1 as SGDLS and CDR2 as YYNGEE. CDR3 length: 14 residues. The CDR3 spells CASSHRGGYNEQFF. The CDR3 nucleotides are TGTGCCAGCAGCCATCGGGGGGGCTACAATGAGCAGTTCTTC.

The chain uses TRBV27 and TRBJ2-2; 16 nucleotides agree with TRBD2. V lost 5 bases to trimming and J lost 5 bases; unmatched junction nucleotides: 11. The germline V gene has CDR1 MNHEY and CDR2 SMNVEV (reference sequence). The CDR3 covers 19 residues. CDR3 loop: CASSRPGLAGGPNTGELFF. In nucleotides, the CDR3 is TGTGCCAGCAGTCGACCGGGACTAGCGGGAGGGCCAAATACCGGGGAGCTGTTTTTT.

CDR3 in DNA: TGTGCCAGTAGCCTTACCTCGACTAGCGGGGGCAGTGAGCAGTTCTTC. It specifies CASSLTSTSGGSEQFF. The chain combines TRBV19 with TRBJ2-1, with 12 bases identical to TRBD2. V was pared by 6 bases and J by 9 bases, with 12 bases of the junction left unmatched. The CDR3 extends over 16 amino acids. Germline CDR1 LNHDA, CDR2 SQIVND (reference sequence).

The rearrangement uses TRBV27 and TRBJ1-4; no definite D call. Germline V gene data show CDR1 as MNHEY and CDR2 as SMNVEV (reference sequence). Between the trimmed V and J ends, which lost 5 bases and 4 bases, there was a span of 20 bases. This CDR3 spans 17 amino acids. CDR3 sequence reads: CASSPPSLAGSNEKLFF. CDR3 nucleotides: TGTGCCAGCAGTCCCCCTTCTCTCGCGGGTAGTAATGAAAAACTGTTTTTT.

The rearrangement uses TRBV7-2 and TRBJ2-2; the D gene is possibly TRBD2 (5 bases). V lost 6 bases to trimming and J lost 7 bases, with 18 bases between them. Germline V gene sequence: CDR1 SGHTA, CDR2 FQGNSA. This CDR3 contains 15 residues. The CDR3 DNA follows: TGTGCCAGCAGTGTATCGGGATCCCTAAGCGGGGAGCTGTTTTTT. Encoded protein: CASSVSGSLSGELFF.

CDR3 sequence reads: CAWARAQRSGNTIYF. The CDR3 nucleotides are TGTGCCTGGGCAAGGGCCCAACGCTCTGGAAACACCATATATTTT. The J gene is TRBJ1-3, the V gene TRBV30; D gene ambiguous. CDR1 is GTSNPN, CDR2 SVGIG, per germline (reference sequence). Trimming took 5 bases from V and 0 from J, leaving 14 bases between them. This CDR3 comprises 15 residues.

For this clone: The junction departs from the called germline gene at one end, perhaps through a read error. The chain employs TRBV6-5 and TRBJ1-5; D gene unclear. The CDR3 totals 14 residues. CDR1 and CDR2 (germline): MNHEY, SVGAGI. In DNA form, the CDR3 reads TGTGCCAGCAGTGACTCCGGGCGCCGGCAGCCCCAGCATTTT. It encodes CASSDSGRRQPQHF.